This T cell receptor beta chain was identified in a study of cytomegalovirus exposure and HLA in healthy donors. CDR1 is KGHSH and CDR2 is LQKENI in the germline V gene. There are 16 residues in the CDR3. For this clone: Mismatch with germline at one junction end may stem from a read error.

Amplification used 60 Vbeta primers and 13 Jbeta primers. Libraries were prepared by immunoSEQ multiplex PCR; TCRdb keeps only in-frame clonotypes and omits some of them. The listing records 65,000 to 95,000 clones. This rearrangement joins TRBV18 to TRBJ2-1, with D perhaps matching TRBD2 (5 bases). The sequence was collected from a man aged 30 to 39 in good health and CMV-seronegative. The sequencing sample was made of PBMCs. Written as DNA, the CDR3 is TGTGCCAGCTCACTTTATCCGGGGAGCTCCGACAATGAGCAGTTCTTC. Amino acid sequence: CASSLYPGSSDNEQFF.